Following are 22 T cell receptor beta chains from one sample sequenced in a study of regulatory T cells in long-lasting Graves disease. Time point reported: newly diagnosed GD, antithyroid drugs for less than 3 months. RNA extracted from PBMCs served as the sequencing template. The authors built TCR beta libraries using iRepertoire HTBI primers and Arm-PCR of CDR3 regions. TCRdb fed the multiplex PCR reads into MiXCR, producing one record per CDR3 protein. Of roughly 500,000 distinct CDR3 sequences in the sample, 13% were seen once. These same records also appear under a second study, on T cells in Graves' hyperthyroidism and ophthalmopathy.

This sample comprised peripheral blood mononuclear cells (PBMCs), obtained at new diagnosis, from a patient treated with antithyroid drugs. These receptors were collected from a young man with Graves disease.

The sample holds many counts of this clonotype. The chain employs TRBV2 and TRBJ2-5, with D perhaps TRBD2 (6 bases). The V end lost 1 base, the J end lost 2 bases, and 11 bases lay between the germline ends. CDR3 length: 15 residues. Germline CDR1 SNHLY, CDR2 FYNNEI. This CDR3 is CASSEGGAGQETQYF. The CDR3 DNA is TGTGCCAGCAGTGAAGGCGGCGCGGGGCAAGAGACCCAGTACTTC.

This clonotype was detected many times. V is TRBV27 and J is TRBJ2-7, with D perhaps TRBD1 (6 bases). The ends were cut back, 8 bases at V and 5 bases at J, with 16 bases in the middle. This CDR3 region has 13 residues. CDR1 is MNHEY and CDR2 is SMNVEV in the germline V gene (reference sequence). CDR3 sequence reads: CASGGRGKDEQYF. For the CDR3, the DNA is TGTGCCAGCGGTGGCAGGGGAAAAGACGAGCAGTACTTC.

With regard to this clonotype: This may arise from a read error, as a much more abundant clone is one base away. The V gene is TRBV27, the J gene TRBJ2-1; D is undetermined. This CDR3 has 13 amino acids. The germline V gene has CDR1 MNHEY and CDR2 SMNVEV (reference sequence). Trimming shortened V by 2 bases and J by 10 bases, and 12 bases separated the two germline ends. Here the CDR3 reads CASSLKVTYEQFF. CDR3 bases: TGTGCCAGCAGTTTAAAGGTGACGTACGAGCAGTTCTTC.

This clonotype was seen repeatedly, ten times or more. The V call is TRBV12-3 or TRBV12-4, the J call TRBJ2-1; TRBD2 is a possible D gene (6 bases). Trimming took off 5 bases at V and 3 bases at J, with 17 bases between the two ends. The CDR3 has 16 residues. The CDR3 DNA is TGTGCCAGCAGTCCCGCGGGGTCTTCGGGCTACAATGAGCAGTTCTTC. Residues: CASSPAGSSGYNEQFF.

This clonotype was observed a few times. This chain connects TRBV5-1 to TRBJ2-7, with D unclear. The germline V and J ends were trimmed by 2 bases and 0 bases, with 15 bases remaining between them. The CDR3 has 16 amino acids. The germline V gene has CDR1 SGHRS and CDR2 YFSETQ. Here the CDR3 DNA reads TGCGCCAGCAGCTTTTATCCGCGCCAGACCTCCTACGAGCAGTACTTC. Translating it yields CASSFYPRQTSYEQYF. Using reference TRBV5-1 and TRBJ2-7 for the parts outside the CDR3, the full variable domain is KAGVTQTPRYLIKTRGQQVTLSCSPISGHRSVSWYQQTPGQGLQFLFEYFSETQRNKGNFPGRFSGRQFSNSRSEMNVSTLELGDSALYLCASSFYPRQTSYEQYFGPGTRLTVT.

The V and J genes are TRBV5-1 and TRBJ2-5, with TRBD2 matching over 12 bases. Looked up from germline, CDR1 is SGHRS and CDR2 is YFSETQ. The CDR3 has 17 amino acids. V lost 5 bases to trimming and J lost 3 bases; unmatched junction nucleotides: 11. CDR3 loop: CASSRKFRTSGKETQYF. The DNA of the CDR3 is TGCGCCAGCAGTCGTAAGTTTCGGACTAGCGGGAAAGAGACCCAGTACTTC.

The rearrangement links TRBV15 to TRBJ2-7, with 9 bases lining up with TRBD2. Looked up from germline, CDR1 is LNHNV and CDR2 is YYDKDF (reference sequence). CDR3 length: 20 amino acids. The V segment lost 0 bases and the J segment 5 bases; nucleotides outside the gene matches: 20. The CDR3, as DNA: TGTGCCACCAGCAGAGATGCAGTAGGGGAGATAGCGGGAGATGGGGACGAGCAGTACTTC. It encodes CATSRDAVGEIAGDGDEQYF.

This clonotype was observed at least ten times. The chain has TRBV20-1 and TRBJ1-6, with TRBD1 as a possible D gene (6 bases). The germline V and J ends were trimmed by 6 bases and 7 bases, with 13 bases remaining between them. Germline V gene sequence: CDR1 DFQATT, CDR2 SNEGSKA (reference sequence). This CDR3 spans 13 amino acids. The CDR3 region has the DNA TGCAGTGCGGGGACATCGTCCAATTCACCCCTCCACTTT. Its translation: CSAGTSSNSPLHF.

This clonotype was observed many times. The chain recombines TRBV7-2 with TRBJ2-3; unclear D gene. The V and J ends lost 7 bases and 4 bases respectively, with 15 bases between them. The CDR3 is 14 amino acids. Per germline, CDR1 SGHTA and CDR2 FQGNSA. The CDR3 protein is CASTPGLPPDTQYF. The CDR3 nucleotides read TGTGCCAGCACCCCTGGCCTCCCGCCAGATACGCAGTATTTT.

On this clonotype itself: This sequence is one base from a far larger clone and is likely a read error. No conserved phenylalanine or tryptophan is present at the end of the CDR3, so a read error is the likely explanation. This chain joins TRBV11-2 and TRBJ2-1, with TRBD1 matching over 7 bases. Gene TRBJ2-5 matches the end of the DNA better, so the J call may be wrong. This CDR3 has 17 residues. Germline CDR1 SGHAT, CDR2 FQNNGV. The CDR3 nucleotides are TGTGCCAGCAGACAGCTTAGGGGGACAGAGCGGAAGGAGACCCAGTACCTC. Protein: CASRQLRGTERKETQYL.

The J gene is TRBJ1-2, the V gene TRBV20-1; D might be TRBD1 (5 bases). Germline V CDR1 and CDR2: DFQATT, SNEGSKA (reference sequence). The length of the CDR3 is 12 residues. With 6 bases removed from V and 7 bases from J, the gap between germline ends came to 15 bases. CDR3 sequence (DNA): TGCAGTGCCTCAGACCCCGGGGCTGGCTACACCTTC. As protein: CSASDPGAGYTF.

This clonotype was seen at least ten times. J is TRBJ2-7 and V is TRBV2; the D is unclear. CDR3 size: 12 residues. V lost 11 bases, J lost 0 bases, and 11 bases lay in between. From germline, CDR1 is SNHLY and CDR2 FYNNEI. CDR3 nucleotide sequence: TGTGCCCTCCGGGTGAGCTCCTACGAGCAGTACTTC. Translated, it gives CALRVSSYEQYF. Full variable domain (missing parts from reference TRBV2 and TRBJ2-7): EPEVTQTPSHQVTQMGQEVILRCVPISNHLYFYWYRQILGQKVEFLVSFYNNEISEKSEIFDDQFSVERPDGSNFTLKIRSTKLEDSAMYFCALRVSSYEQYFGPGTRLTVT.

The table lists this clonotype with many counts. The J gene is TRBJ2-3, the V gene TRBV6-2 or TRBV6-3; 11 bases align to TRBD1. V lost 5 bases and J lost 4; bases outside the gene matches: 8. Germline V CDR1 and CDR2: MNHEY, SVGEGT. The CDR3 has 16 residues. CDR3 region: CASSPRKGQGADTQYF. CDR3 in DNA: TGTGCCAGCAGTCCTCGGAAGGGACAGGGGGCAGATACGCAGTATTTT.

This clonotype showed up many times. This chain joins TRBV19 and TRBJ2-5; D perhaps matches TRBD2 (6 bases). Per germline, CDR1 LNHDA and CDR2 SQIVND (reference sequence). Trimming shortened V by 5 bases and J by 5 bases, and 15 bases separated the two germline ends. The CDR3 totals 14 residues. CDR3 nucleotides: TGTGCCAGTAGTCCCGGGGGACCGGAGGAGACCCAGTACTTC. This codes for CASSPGGPEETQYF.

This clonotype was picked up a small number of times. This chain links TRBV3-1 with TRBJ2-1; no clear D gene. V was cut by 4 bases and J by 2 bases, with 18 bases left in between. The CDR3 length is 17 residues. Germline V CDR1 and CDR2: LGHDT, YNNKEL (reference sequence). The CDR3 DNA reads as TGTGCCAGCAGCCCTGAAATGGACCCCGGCCCCTACAATGAGCAGTTCTTC. Translated, it gives CASSPEMDPGPYNEQFF.

This clonotype was picked up a small number of times. CDR3 bases: TGTGCCAGCAGTACTGGGGAGGGGGCATCAGATACGCAGTATTTT. Amino acids: CASSTGEGASDTQYF. This rearrangement joins TRBV3-1 to TRBJ2-3; D tentatively fits TRBD1 or TRBD2 (7 bases each). CDR3 length equals 15 residues. V was clipped by 6 bases and J by 4 bases, with 17 bases between them. CDR1 is LGHDT and CDR2 is YNNKEL in the germline V gene (reference sequence).

This clonotype has at least ten counts. This chain links TRBV25-1 with TRBJ2-7; no clear D. There are 14 residues in the CDR3. Trimming took 6 bases from V and 6 from J, leaving 18 bases between them. Germline CDR1 and CDR2: MGHDK and SYGVNS. The CDR3 nucleotides are TGTGCCAGCAGGCCCCAGGACCGTGGGATCGAGCAGTACTTC. Protein product: CASRPQDRGIEQYF.

Ten or more counts support this clonotype. V usage is TRBV28 and J usage is TRBJ1-2; D uncertain. This CDR3 is built from 13 residues. Trimming removed 3 bases from V and 6 bases from J, with 11 bases in between. Germline V CDR1 and CDR2: MDHEN, SYDVKM. CDR3 nucleotides: TGTGCCAGCAGTTTCCCGGGAGTTAATGGCTACACCTTC. Amino acid sequence: CASSFPGVNGYTF.

This clonotype was found many times. V is TRBV4-2 and J is TRBJ2-5, with 9 positions matching TRBD2. Germline trimming cut 1 base from V and 5 bases from J; bases unmatched to any gene: 11. CDR1 is LGHNA, CDR2 YNFKEQ, per germline. The CDR3 runs to 17 residues. Here the CDR3 reads CASSQVRLAEGGETQYF. The CDR3 DNA reads as TGTGCCAGCAGCCAAGTAAGACTAGCGGAGGGAGGCGAGACCCAGTACTTC.

This clonotype has more than one count but fewer than ten. This chain links TRBV30 with TRBJ2-7; D may be TRBD1 (6 bases). The V gene lost 3 bases and the J gene lost 4 bases, with 19 bases spanning the gap. Per germline, CDR1 GTSNPN and CDR2 SVGIG (reference sequence). The CDR3 is 15 amino acids. The CDR3 here is CAWSPTGWGGYEQYF. The CDR3 DNA is TGTGCCTGGAGCCCAACAGGGTGGGGCGGGTACGAGCAGTACTTC.

Regarding this clonotype: Given a much more abundant clone one base away, this may be a read error. The rearrangement uses TRBV7-9 and TRBJ2-1; 7 positions agree with TRBD1. The ends lost 1 base at V and 0 bases at J; junction bases unmatched: 6. Germline V gene sequence: CDR1 SEHNR, CDR2 FQNEAQ (reference sequence). CDR3 length: 17 residues. CDR3 loop: CASSLGWTGFSYNEQFF. CDR3 DNA: TGTGCCAGCAGCTTAGGGTGGACAGGATTCTCCTACAATGAGCAGTTCTTC.

The sample holds many counts of this clonotype. This chain links TRBV15 with TRBJ2-3, with 8 bases aligning to TRBD2. This CDR3 has 20 residues. The germline V gene encodes CDR1 LNHNV and CDR2 YYDKDF (reference sequence). After removal of 3 bases from V and 1 base from J, the junction contained 18 bases not matched to a gene. The CDR3 loop reads CATSRGSHSLTSGRTDTQYF. The CDR3 nucleotides are TGTGCCACCAGCAGGGGGTCCCATTCACTAACTAGCGGCCGCACAGATACGCAGTATTTT.